The 30 T cell receptor beta chains in this list originate from one sample, sequenced in a study of shared clonotypes between healthy human individuals. The method was immunoSEQ multiplex PCR; TCRdb's version includes in-frame clones alone and lacks a portion of them. The sample carries some 900,000 clones, 76% recorded once. The sequenced sample was memory CD4+ T cells sorted from blood. The sample's subset: CD45RA-negative fraction. The receptors here all came from a man aged 18-30 years in good health.

As concerns this clone: The junction shows a germline mismatch at one end, possibly a read error. This chain uses TRBV7-9 with TRBJ2-1; TRBD2 is a possible D gene (5 bases). Germline loops: CDR1 SEHNR, CDR2 FQNEAQ (reference sequence). The CDR3 is 15 residues long. The CDR3 here is CASSLGTGSYNGQFF. The CDR3 DNA reads as TGTGCCAGCAGCTTAGGGACGGGGTCCTACAATGGGCAGTTCTTC.

There are a few counts of this clone. CDR3: CASRRAQGHEQYF. As DNA, the CDR3 is TGTGCCAGCAGAAGAGCTCAGGGACACGAGCAGTACTTC. The chain is built from TRBV6-6 and TRBJ2-7; D assignment may be TRBD1 or TRBD2 (5 bases each). V shed 6 bases and J shed 5 bases, with 14 bases lying between them. CDR1 is MNHNY and CDR2 is SVGAGI in the germline V gene (reference sequence). The CDR3 runs 13 residues.

The chain combines TRBV25-1 with TRBJ2-1; TRBD1 agrees at 7 bases. Germline CDR1 is MGHDK and CDR2 is SYGVNS. The J segment lost 8 bases and the V segment lost 6 bases, leaving 7 bases of the junction unmatched. The CDR3 is 13 amino acids. The CDR3 bases are TGTGCCAGCAGAGATAACAGGGGCGATGAGCAGTTCTTC. It translates to CASRDNRGDEQFF.

This clone has just a few counts. The chain recombines TRBV29-1 with TRBJ2-7; no firm D call. V shed 0 bases and J shed 6 bases, with 6 bases lying between them. Germline lookup yields CDR1 SQVTM and CDR2 ANQGSEA. This CDR3 has 11 residues. Written as DNA, the CDR3 is TGCAGCGTTGAAGAGCGTTTCGAGCAGTACTTC. As protein: CSVEERFEQYF.

CDR3 coding DNA: TGTGCCAGCCGGGGGGGGAGCTACAATGAGCAGTTCTTC. Its protein product is CASRGGSYNEQFF. The chain is built from TRBV11-2 and TRBJ2-1, with 8 bases fitting TRBD2. V was pared by 8 bases and J by 3 bases, with 3 bases of the junction left unmatched. Germline CDR1 SGHAT, CDR2 FQNNGV. There are 13 residues in the CDR3.

The gene calls are TRBV13 and TRBJ2-1; possibly TRBD1 for D (6 bases). V was shortened by 5 bases and J by 0 bases, with 11 bases between the two germline ends. Germline CDR1 PRHDT, CDR2 FYEKMQ (reference sequence). This CDR3 has 15 residues. Here the CDR3 reads CASSPGQSSYNEQFF. CDR3 nucleotide sequence: TGTGCCAGCAGCCCCGGACAGAGCTCCTACAATGAGCAGTTCTTC.

V and J are TRBV4-1 and TRBJ2-3; no reliable D call. The CDR3 totals 12 residues. The germline V gene encodes CDR1 MGHRA and CDR2 YSYEKL. V shed 4 bases and J shed 5 bases, with 7 bases lying between them. As DNA, the CDR3 is TGCGCCAGCAGCCTTCCTGGAGATACGCAGTATTTT. Residues: CASSLPGDTQYF.

This clone has only a few counts. The chain has TRBV5-4 and TRBJ2-1; perhaps D is TRBD1 or TRBD2 (5 bases each). V was trimmed by 3 bases and J by 7 bases, leaving 14 bases between them. Germline V lookup: CDR1 SGHNT, CDR2 YYREEE (reference sequence). The CDR3 length is 14 residues. The DNA of the CDR3 is TGTGCCAGCAGCTCGGGGACCCTTGGAAATGAGCAGTTCTTC. Translation gives CASSSGTLGNEQFF.

DNA of the CDR3: TGTGCCAGTAGTGTTGGGACAGGGGTGGCTGGGGCCAACGTCCTGACTTTC. Its protein product is CASSVGTGVAGANVLTF. The V call is TRBV19, the J call TRBJ2-6, with 10 bases that match TRBD1. Germline V gives CDR1 LNHDA, CDR2 SQIVND (reference sequence). CDR3 size: 17 residues. Trimming at V came to 5 bases and at J to 2 bases, leaving 6 bases not matched to a gene.

V usage is TRBV29-1 and J usage is TRBJ1-1; D is undetermined. Germline CDR1 reads SQVTM; CDR2 reads ANQGSEA. V was shortened by 5 bases and J by 5 bases, with 12 bases between the two germline ends. The length of the CDR3 is 12 residues. For the CDR3, the DNA is TGCAGCGTTTCTCAGGTTGGGACTGAAGCTTTCTTT. Translating it yields CSVSQVGTEAFF.

The chain is built from TRBV9 and TRBJ2-2, with D unclear. Trimming removed 0 bases from V and 7 bases from J, with 7 bases in between. Germline V gives CDR1 SGDLS, CDR2 YYNGEE. The CDR3 runs to 13 residues. CDR3 loop: CASSVEFSGELFF. In DNA form, the CDR3 reads TGTGCCAGCAGCGTAGAGTTCAGCGGGGAGCTGTTTTTT.

The V gene is TRBV18, the J gene TRBJ1-1; no firm D call. The CDR3 covers 11 residues. Germline-derived CDR1 and CDR2 are KGHSH and LQKENI. With 6 bases removed from V and 7 bases from J, the gap between germline ends came to 9 bases. The CDR3 nucleotides read TGTGCCAGCTCGGAAGGCGGTGAAGCTTTCTTT. It is translated as CASSEGGEAFF.

This sequence joins TRBV28 and TRBJ2-5; 13 bases are a match to TRBD2. Germline V gene data show CDR1 as MDHEN and CDR2 as SYDVKM. V was pared by 0 bases and J by 2 bases, with 0 bases of the junction left unmatched. The CDR3 extends over 16 amino acids. DNA for the CDR3: TGTGCCAGCAGTTTATGGACTAGCGGGGGGCAAGAGACCCAGTACTTC. As protein: CASSLWTSGGQETQYF.

This chain joins TRBV2 and TRBJ1-5, with 7 bases identical to TRBD1. CDR1 SNHLY and CDR2 FYNNEI come from the germline V gene. J was trimmed by 0 bases and V by 4 bases; bases with no gene match: 6. The CDR3 spans 16 residues. The CDR3: CASSAQGGYSNQPQHF. The CDR3 bases are TGTGCCAGCAGTGCTCAGGGGGGGTATAGCAATCAGCCCCAGCATTTT.

This clone was picked up many times. This sequence joins TRBV19 and TRBJ2-7; D perhaps matches TRBD2 (6 bases). In germline, CDR1 is LNHDA, CDR2 SQIVND (reference sequence). Trimming took 5 bases from V and 2 from J, leaving 13 bases between them. The CDR3 length is 14 residues. The CDR3 nucleotides read TGTGCCAGTAGTGAACAAATAGCGGCCTACGAGCAGTACTTC. This encodes CASSEQIAAYEQYF.

The chain recombines TRBV7-9 with TRBJ2-6, with 10 bases lining up with TRBD2. Per germline, CDR1 SEHNR and CDR2 FQNEAQ (reference sequence). V trimming: 1 base; J trimming: 2 bases; junction bases outside the gene matches: 5. The CDR3 is 18 residues long. CDR3 residues: CASSLDVLAGAGANVLTF. The CDR3 DNA reads TGTGCCAGCAGCTTAGACGTGCTAGCGGGAGCTGGGGCCAACGTCCTGACTTTC.

This clone was seen a single time. This chain connects TRBV5-4 to TRBJ1-1, with D tentatively TRBD1 (5 bases). Germline V CDR1 and CDR2: SGHNT, YYREEE (reference sequence). The CDR3 covers 16 residues. Between the trimmed V and J ends, which lost 0 bases and 8 bases, there was a span of 20 bases. The CDR3 coding sequence is TGTGCCAGCAGCTTGGGGCAGGGCAAAGTCCTTAGGGAAGCTTTCTTT. This sequence encodes CASSLGQGKVLREAFF.

With respect to this clone: The same CDR3 also results from other DNA sequences found in this sample. V and J are TRBV6-1 and TRBJ1-2, with D perhaps TRBD1 (6 bases). Germline V gene data show CDR1 as MNHNS and CDR2 as SASEGT. This CDR3 region has 13 residues. Trimming shortened V by 4 bases and J by 0 bases, and 6 bases separated the two germline ends. The CDR3 coding sequence is TGTGCCAGCAGTGGACAGGCTAACTATGGCTACACCTTC. Its protein product is CASSGQANYGYTF.

CDR3 nucleotides: TGTGCCAGCAGCTTACGTCTGGCACAGGGATACCAAGAGACCCAGTACTTC. Translated, it gives CASSLRLAQGYQETQYF. The V gene is TRBV7-2, the J gene TRBJ2-5, with D maybe TRBD1 (6 bases). This CDR3 has 17 residues. Trimming took off 2 bases at V and 0 bases at J, with 16 bases between the two ends. Germline V gives CDR1 SGHTA, CDR2 FQGNSA.

V gene TRBV5-4 combines with J gene TRBJ1-1; D is undetermined. Germline-derived CDR1 and CDR2 are SGHNT and YYREEE (reference sequence). V lost 4 bases to trimming and J lost 2 bases, with 21 bases between them. This CDR3 has 17 amino acids. This chain's CDR3 is CASSPYSSWEGNTEAFF. The CDR3, as DNA: TGTGCCAGCAGCCCATACTCATCCTGGGAGGGAAACACTGAAGCTTTCTTT.

Concerning this clone itself: Other DNA sequences of this sample code for an identical CDR3. The chain couples TRBV18 to TRBJ2-3; no clear D. CDR1 and CDR2 (germline): KGHSH, LQKENI. The CDR3 totals 14 residues. Between the trimmed V and J ends, which lost 3 bases and 2 bases, there was a span of 9 bases. In DNA, the CDR3 is TGTGCCAGCTCACCTCGGAGATCCACAGATACGCAGTATTTT. Its protein product is CASSPRRSTDTQYF.

On this clone: A far larger clone is one base from this, pointing to a likely read error. This chain uses TRBV6-1 with TRBJ1-6; D not certain. V was shortened by 4 bases and J by 9 bases, with 13 bases between the two germline ends. Germline-derived CDR1 and CDR2 are MNHNS and SASEGT. The CDR3 loop spans 14 amino acids. The CDR3 sequence: CASSAPWDTSPLHF. The CDR3 DNA reads TGTGCCAGCAGTGCCCCCTGGGATACTTCACCCCTCCACTTT.

The gene calls are TRBV5-4 and TRBJ1-1; tentative D call: TRBD1 (6 bases). Deletions cut 3 bases from V and 0 bases from J, with 12 bases between. The CDR3 runs 15 residues. Germline CDR1 SGHNT, CDR2 YYREEE (reference sequence). The CDR3 nucleotides read TGTGCCAGCAGCTCCCGGACAGCGATGAACACTGAAGCTTTCTTT. This encodes CASSSRTAMNTEAFF.

DNA for the CDR3: TGCGCCAGCAGCCGACCGGACAGCTCAACTAATGAAAAACTGTTTTTT. Translating gives CASSRPDSSTNEKLFF. V and J are TRBV4-1 and TRBJ1-4; D is possibly TRBD1 (6 bases). The germline V and J ends were trimmed by 4 bases and 0 bases, with 12 bases remaining between them. Germline values: CDR1 MGHRA, CDR2 YSYEKL. The CDR3 spans 16 residues.

The J gene is TRBJ1-6, the V gene TRBV28, with D possibly TRBD1 on 6 matching bases. Germline-derived CDR1 and CDR2 are MDHEN and SYDVKM. V lost 4 bases to trimming and J lost 10 bases, with 17 bases between them. The CDR3 spans 15 residues. CDR3 coding DNA: TGTGCCAGCAGTTACCGGGGGCGAGAAGGCTCACCCCTCCACTTT. It encodes CASSYRGREGSPLHF.

A note on this clone: This same CDR3 is encoded by further DNA sequences in the sample. The V and J genes are TRBV6-1 and TRBJ2-7; 8 bases agree with TRBD1. After removal of 3 bases from V and 2 bases from J, the junction contained 0 bases not matched to a gene. This CDR3 has 13 amino acids. Germline V gene lookup returns CDR1 MNHNS and CDR2 SASEGT. CDR3 sequence reads: CASSDRGPYEQYF. CDR3 DNA sequence: TGTGCCAGCAGTGACAGGGGGCCCTACGAGCAGTACTTC.

The V gene is TRBV10-2, the J gene TRBJ1-1; D is ambiguous. CDR3 size: 15 residues. The V gene lost 4 bases and the J gene lost 1 base, with 13 bases spanning the gap. Germline V lookup: CDR1 WSHSY, CDR2 SAAADI. CDR3 loop: CASSVSFTSNTEAFF. DNA of the CDR3: TGCGCCAGCAGTGTAAGTTTTACGTCGAACACTGAAGCTTTCTTT.

The chain uses TRBV10-3 and TRBJ2-5, with 9 bases matching TRBD2. V dropped 8 bases and J dropped 5; count of bases not matched to a gene: 6. In germline, CDR1 is ENHRY, CDR2 SYGVKD. The CDR3 contains 13 residues. CDR3 amino acids: CAIFSGSGETQYF. The CDR3 DNA reads TGTGCCATCTTTAGCGGGAGCGGTGAGACCCAGTACTTC.

V and J are TRBV19 and TRBJ2-5; no reliable D call. The V end was cut by 4 bases, the J end by 2 bases, with 11 bases between. This CDR3 region has 14 residues. Germline values: CDR1 LNHDA, CDR2 SQIVND (reference sequence). In nucleotides, the CDR3 is TGTGCCAGTAGTAGCGACCCGAGGCAAGAGACCCAGTACTTC. It specifies CASSSDPRQETQYF.

V gene TRBV10-3 combines with J gene TRBJ2-1; D is possibly TRBD1 (6 bases). The germline V and J ends were trimmed by 6 bases and 0 bases, with 9 bases remaining between them. CDR1 is ENHRY and CDR2 is SYGVKD in the germline V gene. This CDR3 is built from 14 residues. The DNA for the CDR3 is TGTGCCATCAGGGGACAAAGCTCCTACAATGAGCAGTTCTTC. This gives the protein CAIRGQSSYNEQFF.